This T cell receptor (beta chain) was profiled in a study of shared clonotypes between healthy human individuals (dated by TCRdb to between 2020 and 2021). A note on the overall study: A few men and two women, aged 18 to 49 years, made up the cohort. For each donor, three plates each were used for CD4 naive and CD4 memory, two plates were used for CD8 naive, and one plate was used for CD8 memory. To increase sequencing depth and limit assay-specific biases, different laboratories used diverse techniques to prepare libraries and sequence TCR repertoires. Blood TCR repertoires of a handful of healthy adults were deeply sequenced to estimate repertoire size and the extent of clonotype sharing between individuals. Leukapheresis yielded between about 0.9 and 8.9 billion PBMCs per donor.

Results the study describes overall, beyond this receptor: Compared with non-shared clonotypes, clonotypes shared by all four sorted-subset donors had higher generation probabilities. Incomplete sequencing was indicated by rarefaction of sorted-subset datasets, despite the large sequencing depth. Estimated clonotype richness was generally larger for naive than for memory subsets. Because the study included only a small number of donors, the genetic and exposure-history diversity represented was limited. Pairwise subsampling indicated that sequencing depth was expected to affect the degree of clonotype sharing among donors. Sampling was restricted to blood, and TCR repertoires in tissues likely differ from the TCR repertoires found in blood. Across a few donors, around 5.4% of naive CD4, 3% to 4% of naive CD8, under 2.5% of memory CD4, and 0.4% of memory CD8 clonotypes were shared.

Healthy HIV-negative adults with no recently reported acute infections or vaccinations were included as donors. Only Caucasian adults living in Nashville, Tennessee, USA were represented among the donors. CD4+ T cells were enriched by magnetic negative selection; naive cells were then positively selected on CD45RA, and the negative fraction formed the memory subset. Blood was collected by leukapheresis, and PBMCs were isolated by Ficoll-Histopaque density gradient centrifugation and then cryopreserved in liquid nitrogen vapor phase. Analytical flow cytometry was used to check the purity and quantity of each magnetically sorted T cell population. Each sorted fraction had its genomic DNA isolated and then quantified by UV absorbance on a Nanodrop 2000c. Using the deep immunoSEQ assay, TCR CDR3 regions were amplified from genomic DNA by multiplex PCR. For each cell subset, the extracted genomic DNA was distributed evenly across all wells of several immunoSEQ 96-well plates, and each plate served as one replicate. For sorted subsets, approximately 210 ng of genomic DNA, equivalent to 25,000 to 35,000 T cell genomes, went into each replicate PCR. Purified libraries were quantified with a Qubit 3.0 fluorometer, sized on a Bioanalyzer 2100, and re-quantified with the KAPA Library Quantification kit. A separate single-read 150-cycle Illumina NextSeq 550 flow cell was used to sequence each immunoSEQ 96-well plate. In the original analysis: Because the immunoSEQ output held only junctional sequences and lacked quality scores, the filtering could not match the filtering applied to full-length reads. Sequences were annotated with PyIR, a Python wrapper for IgBLAST v1.9, using IMGT germline references to assign V/J genes and CDR3. Any read was removed if the V/J assignment was weak (E-value above 1e-6), the CDR3 was missing, or the read contained stop codons, out-of-frame junctions, or ambiguous translated residues. V3J clonotypes were defined as sequences sharing an identical inferred V gene, J gene, and CDR3 amino acid sequence. To compute the percentage overlap between repertoires, the number of shared unique clonotypes was divided by the size of the smaller repertoire. RTK rarefaction, the Chao1 estimator, and Recon v2.1 estimates of unobserved clonotypes were used to assess repertoire richness. For all TCRbeta clonotypes obtained by the gDNA method from a few donors, generation probabilities were computed with OLGA. In TCRdb, the immuneACCESS table is reduced to in-frame sequences with V and J assigned. These tables do not hold every clone; where another copy was compared, an unresolved V gene accounts for under half, and the others remain unexplained. The V and J calls and clone size were taken over from that table, and D and trimming were inferred from the DNA. The sample table records 2 million to 2.5 million clones; approximately 95% of these occur just once. The ten largest clones take up roughly 0.36% of the sample.

As for this clone: Its cognate antigen has yet to be identified. Base-call qualities are not available, and no considerably larger clone is one nucleotide away.

The specimen was naive CD4+ T cells from PBMCs. The cell subset or site label on this specimen signifies: CD45RA+ positively selected. The TCR originated in a man aged 18-30 years in good health. Some clones in this sample may be carry-over from other donors' samples.

The DNA sequence follows: TGTGCCAGCAGCCAACAAAGTGGGAGTTACGAGCAGTACTTC. This encodes CASSQQSGSYEQYF. Recombination connected TRBV4-2 to TRBJ2-7; TRBD2 is possibly the D segment (5 matching bases). The germline V gene encodes CDR1 LGHNA and CDR2 YNFKEQ. The CDR3 covers 14 residues, taking in both the cysteine and the phenylalanine. Only the CDR3 region is kept as DNA, spanning 42 bases read in frame from base 1. Trimming removed 2 bases from V and 4 bases from J, leaving 12 bases between the germline ends.